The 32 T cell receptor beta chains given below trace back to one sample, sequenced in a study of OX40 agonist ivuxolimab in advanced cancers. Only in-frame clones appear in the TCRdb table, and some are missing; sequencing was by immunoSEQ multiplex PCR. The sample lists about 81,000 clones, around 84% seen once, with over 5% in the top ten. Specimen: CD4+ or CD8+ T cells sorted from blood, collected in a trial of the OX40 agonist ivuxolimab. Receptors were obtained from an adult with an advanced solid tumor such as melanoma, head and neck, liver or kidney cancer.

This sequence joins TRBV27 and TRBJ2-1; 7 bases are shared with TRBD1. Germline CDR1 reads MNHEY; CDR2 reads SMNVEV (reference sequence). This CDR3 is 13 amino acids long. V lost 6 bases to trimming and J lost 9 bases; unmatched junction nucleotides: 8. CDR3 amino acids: CASSDRALLEQFF. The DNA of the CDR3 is TGTGCCAGCAGCGACAGGGCCCTACTTGAGCAGTTCTTC.

The CDR3 region has the DNA TGTGCCAGCAGCTCGCAGGGGGCTGGTTACACCGGGGAGCTGTTTTTT. Its protein is CASSSQGAGYTGELFF. V gene TRBV7-2 combines with J gene TRBJ2-2, with 8 bases lining up with TRBD1. This CDR3 is built from 16 residues. J was trimmed by 3 bases and V by 4 bases; bases with no gene match: 7. Germline assignment: CDR1 SGHTA and CDR2 FQGNSA.

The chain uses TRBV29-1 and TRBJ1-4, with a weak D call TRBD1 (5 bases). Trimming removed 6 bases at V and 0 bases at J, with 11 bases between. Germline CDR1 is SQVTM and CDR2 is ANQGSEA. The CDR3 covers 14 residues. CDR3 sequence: CSVRGVATNEKLFF. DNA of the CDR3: TGCAGCGTGAGAGGGGTGGCAACTAATGAAAAACTGTTTTTT.

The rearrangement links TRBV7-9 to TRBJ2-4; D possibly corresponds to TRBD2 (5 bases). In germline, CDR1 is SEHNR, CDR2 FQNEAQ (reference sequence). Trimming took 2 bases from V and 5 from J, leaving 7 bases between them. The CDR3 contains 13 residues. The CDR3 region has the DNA TGTGCCAGCAGCTTAAACGGGGAAAACATTCAGTACTTC. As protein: CASSLNGENIQYF. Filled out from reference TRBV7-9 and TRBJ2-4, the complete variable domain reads DTGVSQNPRHKITKRGQNVTFRCDPISEHNRLYWYRQTLGQGPEFLTYFQNEAQLEKSRLLSDRFSAERPKGSFSTLEIQRTEQGDSAMYLCASSLNGENIQYFGAGTRLSVL.

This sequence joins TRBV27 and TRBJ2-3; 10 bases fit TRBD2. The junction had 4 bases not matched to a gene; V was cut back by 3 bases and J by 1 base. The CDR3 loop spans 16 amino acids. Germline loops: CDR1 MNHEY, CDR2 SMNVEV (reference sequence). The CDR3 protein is CASSFRLAGRTDTQYF. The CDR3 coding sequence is TGTGCCAGCAGTTTCCGACTAGCGGGCCGCACAGATACGCAGTATTTT.

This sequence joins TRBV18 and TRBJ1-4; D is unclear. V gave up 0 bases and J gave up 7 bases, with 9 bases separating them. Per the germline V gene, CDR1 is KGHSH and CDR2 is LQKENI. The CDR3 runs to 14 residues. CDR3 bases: TGTGCCAGCTCACCACCTCCCGGAGGTGAAAAACTGTTTTTT. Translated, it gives CASSPPPGGEKLFF.

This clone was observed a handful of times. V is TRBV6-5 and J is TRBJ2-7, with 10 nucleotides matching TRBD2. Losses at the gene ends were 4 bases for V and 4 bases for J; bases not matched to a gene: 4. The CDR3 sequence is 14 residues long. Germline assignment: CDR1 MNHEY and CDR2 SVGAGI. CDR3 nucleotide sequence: TGTGCCAGCAGTTCCGGGACTAGCGCTTACGAGCAGTACTTC. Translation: CASSSGTSAYEQYF.

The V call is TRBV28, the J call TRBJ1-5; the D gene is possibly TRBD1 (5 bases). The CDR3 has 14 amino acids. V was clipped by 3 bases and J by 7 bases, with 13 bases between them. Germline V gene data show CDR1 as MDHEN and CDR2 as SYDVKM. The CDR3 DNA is TGTGCCAGCAGTTTGGGGGGATCTGGGCAGCCCCAGCATTTT. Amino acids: CASSLGGSGQPQHF.

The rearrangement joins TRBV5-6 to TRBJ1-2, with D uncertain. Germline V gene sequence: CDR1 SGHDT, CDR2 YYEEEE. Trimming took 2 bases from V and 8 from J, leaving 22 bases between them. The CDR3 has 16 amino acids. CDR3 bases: TGTGCCAGCAGCTTTGGGAATCTTGAGAGACCGTCAGGCTACACCTTC. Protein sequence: CASSFGNLERPSGYTF.

The CDR3 coding sequence is TGCGCCAGCAGCCATCGGGGAGGCACTGAAGCTTTCTTT. It codes for CASSHRGGTEAFF. The gene calls are TRBV4-1 and TRBJ1-1, with D unclear. The CDR3 has 13 residues. Germline V lookup: CDR1 MGHRA, CDR2 YSYEKL. Trimming shortened V by 3 bases and J by 4 bases, and 9 bases separated the two germline ends.

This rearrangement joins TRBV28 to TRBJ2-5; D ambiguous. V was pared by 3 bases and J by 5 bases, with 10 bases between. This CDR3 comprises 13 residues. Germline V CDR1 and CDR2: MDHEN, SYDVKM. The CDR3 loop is CASSLVVGETQYF. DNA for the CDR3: TGTGCCAGCAGTTTGGTGGTCGGGGAGACCCAGTACTTC.

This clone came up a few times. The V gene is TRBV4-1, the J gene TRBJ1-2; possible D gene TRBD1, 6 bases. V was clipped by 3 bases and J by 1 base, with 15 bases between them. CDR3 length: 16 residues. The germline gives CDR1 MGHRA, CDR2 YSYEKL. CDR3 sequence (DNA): TGCGCCAGCAGCCAGGAGCCAGGACAGCTTAACTATGGCTACACCTTC. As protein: CASSQEPGQLNYGYTF.

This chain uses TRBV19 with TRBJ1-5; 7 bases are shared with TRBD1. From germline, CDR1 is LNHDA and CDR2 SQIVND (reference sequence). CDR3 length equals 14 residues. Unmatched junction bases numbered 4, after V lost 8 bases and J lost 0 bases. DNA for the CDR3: TGTGCCAGTTTACAGGGGCGTAGCAATCAGCCCCAGCATTTT. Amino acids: CASLQGRSNQPQHF.

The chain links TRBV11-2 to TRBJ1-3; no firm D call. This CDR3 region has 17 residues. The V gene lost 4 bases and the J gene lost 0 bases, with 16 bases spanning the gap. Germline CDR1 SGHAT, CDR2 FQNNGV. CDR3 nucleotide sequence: TGTGCCAGCAGCTCCCCCGTCGGTGTCCCCTCTGGAAACACCATATATTTT. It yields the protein CASSSPVGVPSGNTIYF.

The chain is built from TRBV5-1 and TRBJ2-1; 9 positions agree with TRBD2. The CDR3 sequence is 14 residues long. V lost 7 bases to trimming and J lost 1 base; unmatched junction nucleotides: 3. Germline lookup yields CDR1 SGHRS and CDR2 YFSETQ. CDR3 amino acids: CASGGLASYNEQFF. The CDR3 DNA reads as TGCGCCAGCGGGGGACTAGCTTCCTACAATGAGCAGTTCTTC.

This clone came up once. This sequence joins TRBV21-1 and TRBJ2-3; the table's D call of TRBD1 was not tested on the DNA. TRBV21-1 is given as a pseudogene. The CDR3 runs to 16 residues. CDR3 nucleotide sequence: TGTGCCAGCAGCAAATCGGCAGGGGTCGTCACAGATACGCAGTATTTT. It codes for CASSKSAGVVTDTQYF.

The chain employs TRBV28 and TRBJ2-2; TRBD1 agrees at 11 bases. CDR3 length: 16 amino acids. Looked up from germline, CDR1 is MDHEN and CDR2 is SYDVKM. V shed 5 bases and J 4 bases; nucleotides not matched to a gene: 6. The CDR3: CASSNRDRGVTGELFF. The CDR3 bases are TGTGCCAGCAGTAACCGGGACAGGGGGGTCACCGGGGAGCTGTTTTTT.

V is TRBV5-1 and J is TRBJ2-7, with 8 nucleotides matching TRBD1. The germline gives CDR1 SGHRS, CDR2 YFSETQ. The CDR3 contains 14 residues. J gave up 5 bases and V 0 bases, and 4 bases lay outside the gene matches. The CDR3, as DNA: TGCGCCAGCAGCTTGGCGGCAGGGGGCCACGAGCAGTACTTC. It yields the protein CASSLAAGGHEQYF.

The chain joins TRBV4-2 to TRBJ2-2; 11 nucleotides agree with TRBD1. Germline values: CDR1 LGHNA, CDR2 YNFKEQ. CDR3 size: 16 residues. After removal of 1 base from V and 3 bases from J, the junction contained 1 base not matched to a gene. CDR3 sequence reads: CASSQGTGGYTGELFF. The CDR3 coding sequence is TGTGCCAGCAGCCAAGGGACAGGGGGCTACACCGGGGAGCTGTTTTTT.

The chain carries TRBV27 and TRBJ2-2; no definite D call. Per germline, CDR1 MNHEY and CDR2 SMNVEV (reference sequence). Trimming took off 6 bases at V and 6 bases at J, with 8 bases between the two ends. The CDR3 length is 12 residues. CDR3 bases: TGTGCCAGCAGAGGGTTTGCCGGGGAGCTGTTTTTT. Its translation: CASRGFAGELFF.

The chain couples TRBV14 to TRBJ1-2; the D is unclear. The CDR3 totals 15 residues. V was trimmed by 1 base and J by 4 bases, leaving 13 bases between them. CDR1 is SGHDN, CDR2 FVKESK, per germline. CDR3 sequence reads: CASSQGPAGPYGYTF. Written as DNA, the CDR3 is TGTGCCAGCAGCCAAGGACCAGCGGGCCCCTATGGCTACACCTTC. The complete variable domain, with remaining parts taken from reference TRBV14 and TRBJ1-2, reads EAGVTQFPSHSVIEKGQTVTLRCDPISGHDNLYWYRRVMGKEIKFLLHFVKESKQDESGMPNNRFLAERTGGTYSTLKVQPAELEDSGVYFCASSQGPAGPYGYTFGSGTRLTVV.

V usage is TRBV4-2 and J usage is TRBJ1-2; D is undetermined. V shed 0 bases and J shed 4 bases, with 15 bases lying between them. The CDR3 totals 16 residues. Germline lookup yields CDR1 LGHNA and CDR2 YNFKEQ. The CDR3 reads CASSQDTSTDIYGYTF. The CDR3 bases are TGTGCCAGCAGCCAAGATACGAGCACAGACATCTATGGCTACACCTTC.

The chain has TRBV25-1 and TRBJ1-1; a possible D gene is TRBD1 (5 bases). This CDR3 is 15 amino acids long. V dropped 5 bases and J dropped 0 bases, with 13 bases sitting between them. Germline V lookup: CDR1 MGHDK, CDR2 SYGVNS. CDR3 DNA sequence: TGTGCCAGCAGTCCCCGGGGCAGGATGAACACTGAAGCTTTCTTT. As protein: CASSPRGRMNTEAFF.

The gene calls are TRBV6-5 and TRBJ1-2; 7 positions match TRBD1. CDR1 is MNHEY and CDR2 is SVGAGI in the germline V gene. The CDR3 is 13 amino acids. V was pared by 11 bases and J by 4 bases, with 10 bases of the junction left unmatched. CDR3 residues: CACGGTDLYGYTF. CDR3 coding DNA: TGTGCCTGCGGGGGGACAGACCTCTATGGCTACACCTTC.

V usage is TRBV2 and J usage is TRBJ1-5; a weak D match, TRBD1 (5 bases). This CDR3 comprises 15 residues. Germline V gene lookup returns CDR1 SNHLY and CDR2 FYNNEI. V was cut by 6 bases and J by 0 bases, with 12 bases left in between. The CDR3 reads CASRGGLNSNQPQHF. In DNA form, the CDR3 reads TGTGCCAGCAGGGGGGGACTGAATAGCAATCAGCCCCAGCATTTT.

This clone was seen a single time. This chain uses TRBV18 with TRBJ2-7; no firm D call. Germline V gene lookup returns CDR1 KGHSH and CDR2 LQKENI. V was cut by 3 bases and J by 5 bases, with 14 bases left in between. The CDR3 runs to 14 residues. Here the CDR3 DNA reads TGTGCCAGCTCACCCAGCAGGTTCCAGGACGAGCAGTACTTC. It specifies CASSPSRFQDEQYF.

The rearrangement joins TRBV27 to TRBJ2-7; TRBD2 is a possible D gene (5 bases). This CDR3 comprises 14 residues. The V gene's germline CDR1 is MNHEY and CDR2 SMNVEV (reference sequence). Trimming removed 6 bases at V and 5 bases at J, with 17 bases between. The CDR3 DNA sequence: TGTGCCAGCAGACCCGTTCCGGGGTCCCACGAGCAGTACGTC. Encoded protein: CASRPVPGSHEQYV.

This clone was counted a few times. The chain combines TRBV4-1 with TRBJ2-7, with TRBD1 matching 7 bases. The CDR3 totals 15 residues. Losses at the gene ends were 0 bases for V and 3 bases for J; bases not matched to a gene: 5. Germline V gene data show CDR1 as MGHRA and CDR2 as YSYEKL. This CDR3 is CASSQDGGQIYEQYF. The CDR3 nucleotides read TGCGCCAGCAGCCAAGATGGGGGACAGATCTACGAGCAGTACTTC.

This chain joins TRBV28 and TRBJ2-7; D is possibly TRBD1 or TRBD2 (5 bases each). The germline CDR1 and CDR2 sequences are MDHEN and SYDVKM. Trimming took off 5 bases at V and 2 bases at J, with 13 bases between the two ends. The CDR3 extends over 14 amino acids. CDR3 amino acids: CASSLGWGTYEQYF. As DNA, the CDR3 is TGTGCCAGCAGTCTCGGCTGGGGGACCTACGAGCAGTACTTC.

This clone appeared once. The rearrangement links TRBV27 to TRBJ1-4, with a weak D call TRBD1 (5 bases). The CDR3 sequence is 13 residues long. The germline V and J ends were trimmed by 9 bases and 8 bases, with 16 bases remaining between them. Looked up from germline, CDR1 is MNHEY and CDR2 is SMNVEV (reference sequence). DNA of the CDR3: TGTGCCAGTGCCCGAAGGGGATCCGAAAAACTGTTTTTT. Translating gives CASARRGSEKLFF.

Written as DNA, the CDR3 is TGTGCCATCAGTGTGGGGCAGGAAAATAATTCACCCCTCCACTTT. It translates to CAISVGQENNSPLHF. The chain employs TRBV10-3 and TRBJ1-6; perhaps TRBD1 as D (5 bases). The CDR3 totals 15 residues. V was clipped by 4 bases and J by 5 bases, with 12 bases between them. Germline V gives CDR1 ENHRY, CDR2 SYGVKD.

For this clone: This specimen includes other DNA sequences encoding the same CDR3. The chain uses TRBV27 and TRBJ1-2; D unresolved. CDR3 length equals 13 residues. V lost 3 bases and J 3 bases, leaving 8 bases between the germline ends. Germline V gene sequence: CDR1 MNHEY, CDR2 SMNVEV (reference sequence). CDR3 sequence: CASSLSGDYGYTF. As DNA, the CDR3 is TGTGCCAGCAGTTTGTCCGGGGACTATGGCTACACCTTC.